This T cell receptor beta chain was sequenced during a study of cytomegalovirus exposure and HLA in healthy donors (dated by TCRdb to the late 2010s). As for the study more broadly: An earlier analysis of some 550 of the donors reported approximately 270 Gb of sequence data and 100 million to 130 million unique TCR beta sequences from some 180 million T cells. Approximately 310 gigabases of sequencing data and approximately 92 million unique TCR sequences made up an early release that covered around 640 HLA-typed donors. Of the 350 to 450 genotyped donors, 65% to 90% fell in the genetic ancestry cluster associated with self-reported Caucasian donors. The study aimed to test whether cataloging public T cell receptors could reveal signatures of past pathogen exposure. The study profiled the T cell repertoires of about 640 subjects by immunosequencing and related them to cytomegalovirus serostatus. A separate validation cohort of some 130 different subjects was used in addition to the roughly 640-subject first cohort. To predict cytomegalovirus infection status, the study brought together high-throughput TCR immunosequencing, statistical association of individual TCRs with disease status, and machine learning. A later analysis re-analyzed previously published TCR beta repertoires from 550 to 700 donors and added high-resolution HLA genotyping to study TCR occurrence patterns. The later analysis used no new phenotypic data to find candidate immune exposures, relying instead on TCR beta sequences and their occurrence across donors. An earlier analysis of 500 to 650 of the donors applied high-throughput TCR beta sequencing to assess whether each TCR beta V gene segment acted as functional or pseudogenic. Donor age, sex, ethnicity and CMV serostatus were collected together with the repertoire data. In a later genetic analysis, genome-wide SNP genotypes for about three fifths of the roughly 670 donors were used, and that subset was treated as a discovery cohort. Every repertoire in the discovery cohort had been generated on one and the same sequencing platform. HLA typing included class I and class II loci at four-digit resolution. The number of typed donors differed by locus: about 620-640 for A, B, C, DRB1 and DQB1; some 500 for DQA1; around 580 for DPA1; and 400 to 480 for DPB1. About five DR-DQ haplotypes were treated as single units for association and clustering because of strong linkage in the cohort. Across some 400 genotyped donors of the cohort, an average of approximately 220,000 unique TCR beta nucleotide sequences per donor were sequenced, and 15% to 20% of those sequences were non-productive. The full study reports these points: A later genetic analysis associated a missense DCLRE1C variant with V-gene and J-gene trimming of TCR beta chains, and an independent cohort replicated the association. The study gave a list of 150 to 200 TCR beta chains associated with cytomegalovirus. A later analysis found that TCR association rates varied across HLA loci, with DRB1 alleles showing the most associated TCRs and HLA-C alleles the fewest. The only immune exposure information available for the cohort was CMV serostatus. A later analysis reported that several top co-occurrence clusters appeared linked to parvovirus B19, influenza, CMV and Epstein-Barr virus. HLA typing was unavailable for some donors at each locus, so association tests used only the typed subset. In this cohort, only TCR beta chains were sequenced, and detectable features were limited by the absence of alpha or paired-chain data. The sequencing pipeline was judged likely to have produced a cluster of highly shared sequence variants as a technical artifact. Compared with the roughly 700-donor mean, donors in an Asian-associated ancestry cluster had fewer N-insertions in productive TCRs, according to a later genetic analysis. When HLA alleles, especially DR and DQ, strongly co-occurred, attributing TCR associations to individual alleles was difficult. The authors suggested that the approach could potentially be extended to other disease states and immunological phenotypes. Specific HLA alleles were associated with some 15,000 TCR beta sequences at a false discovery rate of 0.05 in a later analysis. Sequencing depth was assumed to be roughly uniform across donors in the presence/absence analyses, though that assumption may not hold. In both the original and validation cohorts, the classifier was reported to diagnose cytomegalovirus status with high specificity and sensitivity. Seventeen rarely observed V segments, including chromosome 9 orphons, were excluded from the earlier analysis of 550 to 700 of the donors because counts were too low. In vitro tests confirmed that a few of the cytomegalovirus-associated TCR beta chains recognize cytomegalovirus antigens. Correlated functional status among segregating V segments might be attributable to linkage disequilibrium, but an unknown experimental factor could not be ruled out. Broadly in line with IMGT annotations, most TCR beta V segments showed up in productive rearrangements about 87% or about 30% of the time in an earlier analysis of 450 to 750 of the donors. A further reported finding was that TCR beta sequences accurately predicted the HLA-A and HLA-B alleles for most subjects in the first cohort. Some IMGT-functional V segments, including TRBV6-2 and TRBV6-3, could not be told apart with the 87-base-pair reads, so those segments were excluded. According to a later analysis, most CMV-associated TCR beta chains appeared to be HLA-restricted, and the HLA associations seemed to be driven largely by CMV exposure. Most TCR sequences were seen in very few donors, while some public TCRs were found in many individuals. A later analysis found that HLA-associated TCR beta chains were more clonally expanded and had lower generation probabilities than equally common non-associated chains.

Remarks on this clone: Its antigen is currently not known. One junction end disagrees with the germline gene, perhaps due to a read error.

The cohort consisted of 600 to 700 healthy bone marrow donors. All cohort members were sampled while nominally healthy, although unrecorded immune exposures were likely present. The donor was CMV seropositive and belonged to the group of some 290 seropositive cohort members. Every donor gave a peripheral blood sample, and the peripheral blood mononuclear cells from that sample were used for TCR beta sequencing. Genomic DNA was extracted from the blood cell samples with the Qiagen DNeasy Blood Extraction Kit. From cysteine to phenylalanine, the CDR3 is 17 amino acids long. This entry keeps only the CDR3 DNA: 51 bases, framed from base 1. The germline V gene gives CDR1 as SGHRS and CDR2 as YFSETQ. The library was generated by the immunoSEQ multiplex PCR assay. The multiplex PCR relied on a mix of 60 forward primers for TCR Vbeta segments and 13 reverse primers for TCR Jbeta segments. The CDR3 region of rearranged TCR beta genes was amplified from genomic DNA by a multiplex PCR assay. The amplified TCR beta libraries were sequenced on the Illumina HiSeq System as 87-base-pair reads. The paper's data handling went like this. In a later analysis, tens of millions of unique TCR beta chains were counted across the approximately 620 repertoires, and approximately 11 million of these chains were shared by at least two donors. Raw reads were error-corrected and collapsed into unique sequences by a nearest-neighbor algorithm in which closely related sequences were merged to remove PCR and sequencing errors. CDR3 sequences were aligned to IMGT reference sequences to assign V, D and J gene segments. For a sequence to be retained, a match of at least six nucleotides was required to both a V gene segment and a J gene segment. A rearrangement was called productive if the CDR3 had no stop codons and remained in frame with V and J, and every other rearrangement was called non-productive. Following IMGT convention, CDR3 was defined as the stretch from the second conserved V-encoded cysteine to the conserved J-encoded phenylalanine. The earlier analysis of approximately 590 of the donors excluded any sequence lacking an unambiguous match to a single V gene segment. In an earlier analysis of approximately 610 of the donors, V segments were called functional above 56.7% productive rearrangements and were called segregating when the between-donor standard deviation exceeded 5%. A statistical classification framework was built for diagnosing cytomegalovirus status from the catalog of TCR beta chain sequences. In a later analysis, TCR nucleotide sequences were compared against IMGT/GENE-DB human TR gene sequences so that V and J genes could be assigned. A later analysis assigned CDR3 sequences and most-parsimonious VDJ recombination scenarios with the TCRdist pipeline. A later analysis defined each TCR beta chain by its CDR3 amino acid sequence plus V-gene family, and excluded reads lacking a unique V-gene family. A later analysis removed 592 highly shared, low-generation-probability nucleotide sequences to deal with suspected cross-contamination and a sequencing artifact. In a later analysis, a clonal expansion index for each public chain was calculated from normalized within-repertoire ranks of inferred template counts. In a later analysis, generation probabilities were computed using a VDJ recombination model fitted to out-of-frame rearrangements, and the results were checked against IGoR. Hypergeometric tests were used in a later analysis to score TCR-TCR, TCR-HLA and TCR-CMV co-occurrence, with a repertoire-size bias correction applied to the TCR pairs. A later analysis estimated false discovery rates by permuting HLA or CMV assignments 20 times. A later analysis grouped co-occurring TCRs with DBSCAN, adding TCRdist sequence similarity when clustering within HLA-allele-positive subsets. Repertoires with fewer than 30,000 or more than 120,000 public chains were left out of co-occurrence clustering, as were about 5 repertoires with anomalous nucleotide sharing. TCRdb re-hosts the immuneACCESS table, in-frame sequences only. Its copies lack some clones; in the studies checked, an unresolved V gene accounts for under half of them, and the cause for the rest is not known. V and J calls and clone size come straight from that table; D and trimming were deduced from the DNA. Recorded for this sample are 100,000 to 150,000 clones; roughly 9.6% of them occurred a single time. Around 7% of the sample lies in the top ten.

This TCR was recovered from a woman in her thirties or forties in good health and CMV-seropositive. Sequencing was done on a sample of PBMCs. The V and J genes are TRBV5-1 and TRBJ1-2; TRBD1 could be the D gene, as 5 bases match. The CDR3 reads CASSLEAGTRVNYGYIF. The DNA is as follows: TGCGCCAGCAGCTTGGAGGCAGGGACTAGGGTTAACTATGGCTACATCTTC.